This TCR beta chain came from a study of regulatory T cells in long-lasting Graves disease. At least ten counts were recorded for this clonotype. The target antigen is unknown. Time point indicated: newly diagnosed GD, antithyroid drugs for less than 3 months. With RNA extracted from PBMCs as input, the TCR library was made. Study-level findings and limits: The study found lower TCR diversity in persistent Graves' patients than in newly diagnosed ones.

For TCR beta, libraries came from iRepertoire HTBI primers and Arm-PCR of CDR3 regions. TCRdb re-called the multiplex PCR reads with MiXCR, one entry per CDR3 protein. Of around 480,000 distinct CDR3 sequences listed, roughly 15% are singletons. The ends lost 2 bases at V and 6 bases at J; junction bases unmatched: 9. Germline CDR1 and CDR2: LGHDT and YNNKEL (reference sequence). The CDR3 contains 15 residues. The sample was also linked to a second study, of T cells in Graves' hyperthyroidism and ophthalmopathy. As that study records: Using the HTBI primer set, a first-round RT-PCR was run on the TCR CDR3. The majority of expanded thyroid clonotypes above 0.001 also appeared in blood.

This chain uses TRBV3-1 with TRBJ1-1, with 7 bases matching TRBD1. The material sequenced was peripheral blood mononuclear cells (PBMCs), taken at new diagnosis, from a patient treated with antithyroid drugs. The TCR was taken from a man in his forties with Graves disease. In nucleotides, the CDR3 is TGTGCCAGCAGCCAATACGCGACAGGGTTACCTGAAGCTTTCTTT. Amino acids: CASSQYATGLPEAFF. The full variable domain, rest sourced from reference TRBV3-1 and TRBJ1-1, is DTAVSQTPKYLVTQMGNDKSIKCEQNLGHDTMYWYKQDSKKFLKIMFSYNNKELIINETVPNRFSPKSPDKAHLNLHINSLELGDSAVYFCASSQYATGLPEAFFGQGTRLTVV.